This note documents a single T cell receptor beta chain sequence. It lacks a known antigen. One base away there is no much larger clone; base qualities are not given. TCRbeta CDR3 regions were amplified from genomic DNA using the immunoSEQ Assay, a bias-controlled multiplex PCR. Turning to the authors' computational methods: Nucleated cell counts per sample were estimated from amplification of reference gene primers within the assay. To quantify the absolute abundance of each unique TCRbeta CDR3 rearrangement, sequence reads were collapsed and filtered. For each sample, productive Simpson clonality was calculated as the square root of Simpson's diversity index across productive rearrangements. Not all clones reach the TCRdb copy of this immuneACCESS table, which keeps in-frame sequences only. Checked studies attribute under half of the gap to unresolved V genes and leave the rest unexplained. That table is the source of V, J and clone size, and D and trimming were worked out from the DNA. The sample yields about 210,000 clones; about nine tenths were counted once. Of the sample, approximately 0.7% is held by the ten largest clones.

Inclusive of the bounding cysteine and phenylalanine, the CDR3 is 17 residues long. The sequence is cut down to CDR3 DNA, 51 bases in frame from base 1. In the germline V gene (reference sequence), CDR1 corresponds to SEHNR and CDR2 to FQNEAQ. V loses 5 bases of germline sequence and J loses 2 bases, and the interval between the two ends is 20 bases. Each collaborating institution followed its own protocols to collect whole blood in K2EDTA tubes. Collaborator samples were shipped for TCRbeta analysis as frozen whole blood, isolated PBMCs, or DNA extracted from either sample type. This sample is part of a study of blood T cell repertoires in COVID-19 (dated by TCRdb to the early 2020s). Regarding the study in general: Samples covering the acute and convalescent phases of COVID-19 were provided by collaborators in the United States, Italy and Spain. The prospective study material was composed of cDNA or gDNA derived from T cells, B-cell-depleted T cells, or PBMCs. HLA class I and class II types, where available, came from metadata supplied by the sample provider rather than from assay-based typing. Deeply sampled blood TCRbeta repertoires from subjects exposed to, actively infected with, or recovered from COVID-19 were included in the dataset. The samples were drawn from two sources: the first 160 participants of the ongoing ImmuneRACE study, and some 1,300 subjects contributed by 6 global collaborators. Nearly every sample came with metadata listing a de-identified subject ID, COVID-19 status, age in years and sex. The repertoires were made available in a free public database intended to serve as a resource for research on the immune response to SARS-CoV-2.

Here is what the overall study found, with its caveats: How much clinical and demographic metadata was included differed by source and by participant, and the metadata was provided uncurated.

The sample consisted of peripheral blood. The chain couples TRBV7-9 to TRBJ2-3; a tentative D match to TRBD2 spans 6 bases. The source of this sequence is a man aged 40-50 years with acute or convalescent COVID-19. This receptor has the CDR3 CASSPRWSGEYTDTQYF. The nucleotide sequence reads TGTGCCAGCAGCCCCAGGTGGTCGGGGGAGTACACAGATACGCAGTATTTT.